The sample holds a few counts of the clone carrying this T cell receptor beta chain. Its target is not known. Amplified TCR beta CDR3 regions came from RNA transcripts. The HTBI primer set was used in a first-round RT-PCR of the TCR CDR3. One entry per CDR3 protein results from TCRdb running MiXCR on the multiplex PCR reads. The table lists hundreds of thousands of distinct CDR3 sequences, approximately 15% of them singletons. The data were obtained in a study of T cells in Graves' hyperthyroidism and ophthalmopathy. The study, taken as a whole, reports: Model output signaled ophthalmopathy a median around 6.9 months ahead of onset.

Germline V gene lookup returns CDR1 SGHDT and CDR2 YYEEEE. The CDR3 has 15 residues. V dropped 7 bases and J dropped 2 bases, with 19 bases sitting between them. The chain is built from TRBV5-6 and TRBJ2-7; D is perhaps TRBD1 or TRBD2 (5 bases each). The sample consisted of blood. The sequence was collected from a woman aged 30 to 39 with Graves' hyperthyroidism that later progressed to Graves' ophthalmopathy. In DNA form, the CDR3 reads TGTGCCAGCTCTTTGCGGGTTGAGGGGCCCTACGAGCAGTACTTC. It translates to CASSLRVEGPYEQYF.